These T cell receptor beta chains were read from a single sample in a study of blood T cell repertoires in COVID-19. Profiling relied on immunoSEQ multiplex PCR, and the TCRdb table lists in-frame clones only, not all of them. Among about 250,000 clones listed, almost 85% were seen once. Specimen: PBMCs or T cells enriched from blood (not recorded which). Source of these receptors: a woman aged 45-59 years with acute COVID-19. The CDR3 runs from the conserved cysteine through the conserved F or W. A D gene is named only where the DNA matches it firmly. Clone size is not always given. Where it is, it says once, few, many or a class for expanded clones.

d_call j_call clone_size v_call cdr3_nt cdr3_aa
TRBD1 TRBJ1-4 . TRBV12-3/TRBV12-4 TGTGCCAGCAATCATGGACAGGGAGGGCTGTTTTTT CASNHGQGGLFF
TRBD1 TRBJ1-4 . TRBV5-4 TGTGCCAGCAGCGTGACAGGGTTTAATGAAAAACTGTTTTTT CASSVTGFNEKLFF
TRBD1 TRBJ1-4 . TRBV7-9 TGTGCCAGCAGCGCCCGGGACAGGTTGAATGAAAAACTGTTTTTT CASSARDRLNEKLFF
. TRBJ2-7 once TRBV10-3 TGTGCCATCAGCAGGACAGACGAGCAGTACTTC CAISRTDEQYF
. TRBJ2-1 . TRBV6-2/TRBV6-3 TGTGCCAGCAGTTACGGGGGCCCTATGTACAATGAGCAGTTCTTC CASSYGGPMYNEQFF
. TRBJ1-3 . TRBV7-2 TGTGCCAGCAGTCCAGGAGGCTCTGGAAACACCATATATTTT CASSPGGSGNTIYF
. TRBJ2-7 . TRBV18 TGTGCCAGCTCACCAGAGAACAGGGGAGGCGAGCAGTACTTC CASSPENRGGEQYF
. TRBJ1-4 . TRBV6-5 TGTGCCAGCAGTTACTCGACGACGGAGAATGAAAAACTGTTTTTT CASSYSTTENEKLFF
. TRBJ1-1 . TRBV5-1 TGCGCCAGCAGCTTAACCGGGGACTTTTCTGAAGCTTTCTTT CASSLTGDFSEAFF
TRBD1 TRBJ1-5 . TRBV10-3 TGTGCCATCAGTCCCGGGACAGGGCAAGCTCAGCCCCAGCATTTT CAISPGTGQAQPQHF
TRBD1 TRBJ1-6 . TRBV5-1 TGCGCCAGCAGCTCGACAGGGTTCGATAATTCACCCCTCCACTTT CASSSTGFDNSPLHF
. TRBJ2-1 . TRBV2 TGTGCCAGGGGGGGGCCGTACTCCTACAATGAGCAGTTCTTC CARGGPYSYNEQFF
. TRBJ2-1 . TRBV18 TGTGCCAGCTCTCCAACGAGAGGTTGGAATGAGCAGTTCTTC CASSPTRGWNEQFF
. TRBJ1-1 many TRBV14 TGTGCCAGCAGCCAGGAGATGAACACTGAAGCTTTCTTT CASSQEMNTEAFF
. TRBJ1-5 few TRBV30 TGTGCCTGGAGTCAGGGCATCTATAGCAATCAGCCCCAGCATTTT CAWSQGIYSNQPQHF
. TRBJ1-2 once TRBV5-5 TGTGCCAGCAGCTTGGGCTTGGGGGAGGGGTATGGCTACACCTTC CASSLGLGEGYGYTF
. TRBJ2-7 . TRBV7-2 TGTGCCAGCAGCCCCCCATCGGGTGCTTCCTACGAGCAGTACTTC CASSPPSGASYEQYF
. TRBJ2-7 . TRBV9 TGTGCCAGCAGCGGCAGAAATACCCCCTACGAGCAGTACTTC CASSGRNTPYEQYF
TRBD1 TRBJ1-2 . TRBV19 TGTGCCAGTAGTATAGCCCTCGACAGGGTTGGTGGCTACACCTTC CASSIALDRVGGYTF
. TRBJ2-2 once TRBV19 TGTGCCAGTAGTATACCGGGGATGTTGAGCACCGGGGAGCTGTTTTTT CASSIPGMLSTGELFF
TRBD1 TRBJ1-2 few TRBV13 TGTGCCAGCAGCTTAGGCAGGGGGCATGGCTACACCTTC CASSLGRGHGYTF
TRBD1 TRBJ1-2 . TRBV6-4 TGTGCCAGCAGTCCAGGGGGCGCGAGCTATGGCTACACCTTC CASSPGGASYGYTF
. TRBJ1-1 . TRBV29-1 TGCAGCGCTCGGGGAGTGTTGAACACTGAAGCTTTCTTT CSARGVLNTEAFF
TRBD2 TRBJ2-1 few TRBV7-8 TGTGCCAGCAGCTTAGACAGCGGGGGGCCGTACAATGAGCAGTTCTTC CASSLDSGGPYNEQFF
TRBD1 TRBJ1-1 once TRBV10-1 TGCGCCAGCAGTGAGGGAGGATTAGGGGGCAGGGGCACTGAAGCTTTCTTT CASSEGGLGGRGTEAFF
. TRBJ1-3 once TRBV30 TGTGCCTGGAGTGATACAGGGACCAGAGGAAACACCATATATTTT CAWSDTGTRGNTIYF
. TRBJ1-2 . TRBV2 TGTGCAGGGGCGGACAGAGTAAAGGATGGCTACACCTTC CAGADRVKDGYTF
. TRBJ1-2 . TRBV4-3 TGCGCCAGCAGCGAGGCTACAGGGAATAGGTATGGCTACACCTTC CASSEATGNRYGYTF
. TRBJ2-7 . TRBV30 TGTGCCTGGAAATCCGCAGGGTACTCCTACGAGCAGTACTTC CAWKSAGYSYEQYF
. TRBJ1-3 . TRBV5-4 TGTGCCAGCAGCGTTGATAGCAATCCAGGAAACACCATATATTTT CASSVDSNPGNTIYF
TRBD1 TRBJ1-2 . TRBV7-6 TGTGCCAGCAGCATAGGCGCCGCGAGACAGGGCTCCTATGGCTACACCTTC CASSIGAARQGSYGYTF
TRBD1 TRBJ1-4 . TRBV30 TGTGCCTGGAGCGCAGGGGGTTCCGGTGAAAAACTGTTTTTT CAWSAGGSGEKLFF
TRBD1 TRBJ2-1 . TRBV11-2 TGTGCCAGCAGCTTAGGGACAGGGACCCTTGGGCAGTTCTTC CASSLGTGTLGQFF
. TRBJ1-2 . TRBV7-9 TGTGCCAGCAGCTTCTCTGAGGGTGATGGCTACACCTTC CASSFSEGDGYTF
. TRBJ2-3 many TRBV7-2 TGTGCCAGCAGCCCACAATTGTCTAGCACAGATACGCAGTATTTT CASSPQLSSTDTQYF
TRBD1 TRBJ1-1 . TRBV19 TGTGCCAGTAGTATTACAGGGGGCTTAAACACTGAAGCTTTCTTT CASSITGGLNTEAFF
. TRBJ1-4 . TRBV5-6 TGTGCCAGCAGCTCCGGACAGACCAATGAAAAACTGTTTTTT CASSSGQTNEKLFF
TRBD1 TRBJ2-1 . TRBV24-1 TGTGCCACCAGTGACCCGGGACAGGGGTACAATGAGCAGTTCTTC CATSDPGQGYNEQFF
TRBD1 TRBJ2-1 . TRBV10-3 TGTGCCACCAGTTTGGGACAGGTGATCTATAATGAGCAGTTCTTC CATSLGQVIYNEQFF
. TRBJ1-1 . TRBV16 TGTGCCAGCAGCCAAACAGGACAGAACACTGAAGCTTTCTTT CASSQTGQNTEAFF
. TRBJ1-4 . TRBV6-5 TGTGCCAGCAGTTACCGGGGTCCCGAAGAGGGAAAACTGTTTTTT CASSYRGPEEGKLFF
TRBD1 TRBJ1-6 . TRBV5-4 TGTGCCAGCAGCCCGGTCGGGGGACAGGGTTATAATTCACCCCTCCACTTT CASSPVGGQGYNSPLHF
TRBD1 TRBJ1-1 . TRBV7-2 TGTGCCAGCAGCGTCCGGACAGGGGTGAACACTGAAGCTTTCTTT CASSVRTGVNTEAFF
TRBD1 TRBJ1-1 few TRBV29-1 TGCAGCGTGGACGGGACAGGGTTGGTCACTGAAGCTTTCTTT CSVDGTGLVTEAFF
. TRBJ1-1 . TRBV6-5 TGTGCCAGCACCACCAGGGGGAACACTGAAGCTTTCTTT CASTTRGNTEAFF
TRBD1 TRBJ2-3 . TRBV10-3 TGTGCCATCAGCACACACCGAGCCGGGACAGGGAGCACAGATACGCAGTATTTT CAISTHRAGTGSTDTQYF
TRBD2 TRBJ2-5 . TRBV5-4 TGTGCCAGCAGCCCACCGACTAGCGGGGGACAATTGGCCCAGTACTTC CASSPPTSGGQLAQYF
TRBD1 TRBJ1-2 once TRBV5-4 TGTGCCAGCAGCTTGGCCGGGGGACAGGGGGTTCGGGGCTACACCTTC CASSLAGGQGVRGYTF
TRBD1 TRBJ1-1 . TRBV7-9 TGTGCCAGCAGCCCCGGACAGGGGGGCACTGAAGCTTTCTTT CASSPGQGGTEAFF
. TRBJ1-3 . TRBV20-1 TGCAGTGCTAGTACAGGGCTATACTCTGGAAACACCATATATTTT CSASTGLYSGNTIYF
TRBD1 TRBJ2-1 . TRBV2 TGTGCCAGCAGCTATGGACAGGGGGAGGACAATGAGCAGTTCTTC CASSYGQGEDNEQFF